This is a list of T cell receptor beta chains from one sample in a study of shared clonotypes between healthy human individuals. Here immunoSEQ multiplex PCR was the method, and the copy in TCRdb shows in-frame clones only, minus some. The data contain some 2,100,000 clones, 95% of them singletons. Material for sequencing was naive CD4+ T cells sorted from blood. All receptors derive from a man between 18 and 29 years old in good health. The CDR3 runs from the conserved cysteine through the conserved F or W. D genes are given only for firm matches. The size entry is marked missing in some rows and otherwise reads once, few, many or a size class.

j_gene	abundance	v_gene	d_gene	CDR3nt	CDR3aa
TRBJ1-1	-	TRBV5-1	TRBD1	TGCGCCAGCAGCTTCCGCGGACAGGGGAACACTGAAGCTTTCTTT	CASSFRGQGNTEAFF
TRBJ2-6	-	TRBV4-1	-	TGCGCCAGCAGCCAGACGGACTCTGGGGCCAACGTCCTGACTTTC	CASSQTDSGANVLTF
TRBJ2-7	-	TRBV11-2	-	TGTGCCAGCAGCTTAGATCATCCTGCTACCGAGCAGTACTTC	CASSLDHPATEQYF
TRBJ2-3	-	TRBV5-8	-	TGTGCCAGCAGCTTGGCCGCAGCTAGGGGTACGCAGTATTTT	CASSLAAARGTQYF
TRBJ2-5	-	TRBV6-5	-	TGTGCCAGCAGCAGAGAAGAGACCCAGTACTTC	CASSREETQYF
TRBJ1-4	-	TRBV28	TRBD1	TGTGCCAGCAGTAAGACAGGGGCTGGGGAAAAACTGTTTTTT	CASSKTGAGEKLFF
TRBJ2-2	once	TRBV7-3	-	TGTGCCAGCAGCTACCAGGGCCCCGGGGAGCTGTTTTTT	CASSYQGPGELFF
TRBJ2-7	once	TRBV5-1	TRBD1	TGCGCCAGCAGCCTGGGACAGGGGGCGTACGAGCAGTACTTC	CASSLGQGAYEQYF
TRBJ1-2	-	TRBV6-5	TRBD1	TGTGCCAGCAGTTACTCACCGACAGGGGGAGTCAACACCTTC	CASSYSPTGGVNTF
TRBJ1-1	-	TRBV27	TRBD1	TGTGCCAGCAGTTCAGACAGGGGCCGAGGGAGTACTGAAGCTTTCTTT	CASSSDRGRGSTEAFF
TRBJ2-5	-	TRBV29-1	TRBD2	TGCAGCGTTCCACCGGGACTAGCGCGGGACAGGGAGACCCAGTACTTC	CSVPPGLARDRETQYF
TRBJ2-7	-	TRBV6-6	-	TGTGCCAGCAGTTACTCCGCATTCGAGCAGTACTTC	CASSYSAFEQYF
TRBJ2-5	-	TRBV5-6	TRBD1	TGTGCCAGCAGCCGAAAACAGGGGGCATGGGAGACCCAGTACTTC	CASSRKQGAWETQYF
TRBJ2-7	-	TRBV14	-	TGTGCCAGCAGCCAACAACAGGGCTTTTACTACGAGCAGTACTTC	CASSQQQGFYYEQYF